Listed here are 27 T cell receptor gamma chains from one sample, sequenced in a study of Vδ1+ human thymocytes (dated by TCRdb to 2017 to 2018). On the study overall, not on this receptor specifically: Thymic TRG and TRD repertoires appeared highly polyclonal with Gaussian CDR3 length distributions, unlike oligoclonal peripheral blood repertoires.

Antigens for these TCRs are unknown. The instrument was an Illumina MiSeq. RNA was isolated using the RNeasy mini kit, and reverse transcription was performed with Superscript III. Multiplex PCR was used to generate CDR3 amplicons, with pooled V-gene forward primers and a constant-region reverse primer carrying Illumina adaptor overhangs. Clone calls in TCRdb were regenerated from the public reads with CATT, after which identical DNA sequences shared one row. The sample table contains approximately 20,000 gamma-chain clones; only one count was recorded for roughly 13% of them. 1.9% of the sample is held by the ten biggest clonotypes. The material sequenced was Vdelta1+ gamma-delta thymocytes from the thymus. What this sample's cell subset or site label stands for: FACS-sorted CD3+ TCRalphabeta- TCRVdelta1+ TCRVdelta2- thymocytes. These receptor sequences come from a child less than two years old who had congenital heart surgery.

As regards this clone: A much larger clone sits a single nucleotide away, making a read error possible. The chain uses TRGV9 and TRGJ1 or TRGJ2. CDR3 length equals 13 residues. Germline CDR1 and CDR2: GITISATS and ISYDGTV (reference sequence). Written as DNA, the CDR3 is TGTGCCTTGCGGGAGGTGCAGGATTATAAGAAACTCTTT. Translation gives CALREVQDYKKLF.

This clone was seen a few times. One junction end does not reproduce the germline sequence, and a read error may be involved. The chain uses TRGV5 and TRGJ1 or TRGJ2. CDR1 is VINAFY and CDR2 is YDVSNSKD in the germline V gene. CDR3 length equals 14 residues. The CDR3, as DNA: TGTGCCACCTGGGGCAGGCCGGTGAATTATAAGAAACTCTTT. Translated, it gives CATWGRPVNYKKLF.

The table lists this clone with a few counts. The V gene is TRGV5, the J gene TRGJ1 or TRGJ2. Germline V CDR1 and CDR2: VINAFY, YDVSNSKD. Trimming removed 2 bases from V and 5 bases from J; junction bases left unmatched: 6. The CDR3 covers 13 residues. The CDR3 sequence: CATWDITNYKKLF. In DNA form, the CDR3 reads TGTGCCACCTGGGACATAACGAATTATAAGAAACTCTTT.

V gene TRGV5 combines with J gene TRGJ1 or TRGJ2. CDR1 and CDR2 (germline): VINAFY, YDVSNSKD. The V gene end was trimmed by 0 bases and the J gene end by 0 bases; junction bases not matched to a gene: 11. The CDR3 runs to 17 residues. This CDR3 is CATWDRRRPSNYYKKLF. The DNA of the CDR3 is TGTGCCACCTGGGACAGGCGGAGACCCTCGAATTATTATAAGAAACTCTTT.

This clone has just a few counts. The V call is TRGV4, the J call TRGJ1 or TRGJ2. CDR1 is EGSTGY, CDR2 YDSYTSSV, per germline. The CDR3 is 12 amino acids. J gave up 5 bases and V 6 bases, and 7 bases lay outside the gene matches. In DNA form, the CDR3 reads TGTGCCACCTGGAATTGGGATTATAAGAAACTCTTT. Translating it yields CATWNWDYKKLF.

This clone has a handful of counts. This rearrangement joins TRGV2 to TRGJP2. CDR3 length equals 10 residues. Germline CDR1 EGSNGY, CDR2 YDSYNSKV. Trimming cost V 3 bases and J 16 bases; bases outside gene matches: 5. CDR3 amino acids: CATWDRNKTF. For the CDR3, the DNA is TGTGCCACCTGGGACCGCAACAAGACGTTT.

This clone was observed a few times. A much bigger clone sits one base away, suggesting this may be a read error. At the DNA level, this CDR3 is encoded by other sequences in the same sample as well. The chain combines TRGV9 with TRGJ1 or TRGJ2. With 0 bases clipped from V and 4 bases from J, the junction kept 6 bases outside the gene matches. Germline V gene lookup returns CDR1 GITISATS and CDR2 ISYDGTV (reference sequence). This CDR3 is 14 amino acids long. DNA for the CDR3: TGTGCCTTGTGGGAGGTGCGGGAGTATTATAAGAAACTCTTT. Its translation is CALWEVREYYKKLF.

This clone was seen more than once but under ten times. Being one base from a much bigger clone, this may be a read error. The identical CDR3 is also encoded by other nucleotide sequences in the sample. The V call is TRGV4, the J call TRGJ1 or TRGJ2. The CDR3 extends over 13 amino acids. The germline V gene has CDR1 EGSTGY and CDR2 YDSYTSSV. The junction had 2 bases not matched to a gene; V was cut back by 0 bases and J by 3 bases. CDR3 protein: CATWDGAYYKKLF. As DNA, the CDR3 is TGTGCCACCTGGGATGGGGCTTATTATAAGAAACTCTTT.

This clone was recorded a few times. Sequence at one end of the junction differs from germline and may be a read error. The chain joins TRGV4 to TRGJ1 or TRGJ2. CDR3 length: 13 residues. The germline gives CDR1 EGSTGY, CDR2 YDSYTSSV. The CDR3 DNA follows: TGTGCCACCTGGAATGGGCCGCCTTGGCAGAAACTCTTT. Amino acid sequence: CATWNGPPWQKLF.

In its sample, this clone was seen a few times. The chain carries TRGV9 and TRGJ1 or TRGJ2. This CDR3 comprises 15 residues. V lost 0 bases to trimming and J lost 4 bases; unmatched junction nucleotides: 9. Per germline, CDR1 GITISATS and CDR2 ISYDGTV (reference sequence). CDR3 residues: CALWEVDRGYYKKLF. DNA for the CDR3: TGTGCCTTGTGGGAGGTGGACAGAGGATATTATAAGAAACTCTTT.

Details on this clone: A read error may produce the germline difference seen at one junction end. The sample has other DNA sequences that encode this CDR3 too. This chain links TRGV4 with TRGJP2. The germline V gene has CDR1 EGSTGY and CDR2 YDSYTSSV. This CDR3 is 16 amino acids long. The DNA of the CDR3 is TGTGCCACCTGGAATGGGCCGAGGAGTTGTGATTGGATCAAGACGTTT. Protein: CATWNGPRSCDWIKTF.

In this sample, this clone turned up a few times. The same CDR3 arises from other DNA sequences in this sample as well. This chain connects TRGV2 to TRGJ1 or TRGJ2. The CDR3 covers 14 residues. The germline CDR1 and CDR2 sequences are EGSNGY and YDSYNSKV. With 0 bases clipped from V and 0 bases from J, the junction kept 2 bases outside the gene matches. The CDR3 nucleotides read TGTGCCACCTGGGACGGGGGGAATTATTATAAGAAACTCTTT. It yields the protein CATWDGGNYYKKLF.

This chain connects TRGV3 to TRGJ1 or TRGJ2. Germline lookup yields CDR1 VTNTFY and CDR2 YDVSTARD (reference sequence). This CDR3 is built from 13 residues. V trimming: 5 bases; J trimming: 5 bases; junction bases outside the gene matches: 9. DNA of the CDR3: TGTGCCACCTGGGCCGACCCTCATTATAAGAAACTCTTT. This gives the protein CATWADPHYKKLF.

This clone occurred a few times. This rearrangement joins TRGV3 to TRGJ1 or TRGJ2. The CDR3 length is 17 residues. Looked up from germline, CDR1 is VTNTFY and CDR2 is YDVSTARD (reference sequence). V lost 0 bases and J lost 5; bases outside the gene matches: 16. DNA for the CDR3: TGTGCCACCTGGGACAGGCGGAGGCTTCCGGGGGATTATAAGAAACTCTTT. Its translation is CATWDRRRLPGDYKKLF.

V is TRGV2 and J is TRGJP2. CDR3 length equals 15 residues. Per the germline V gene, CDR1 is EGSNGY and CDR2 is YDSYNSKV. Trimming at V came to 4 bases and at J to 4 bases, leaving 9 bases not matched to a gene. The CDR3 bases are TGTGCCACCTGGGATCGAAGGTTTAGTGATTGGATCAAGACGTTT. Translation gives CATWDRRFSDWIKTF.

Only a few counts were recorded for this clone. This chain joins TRGV5 and TRGJ1 or TRGJ2. The CDR3 has 10 amino acids. V trimming: 9 bases; J trimming: 11 bases; junction bases outside the gene matches: 10. Germline assignment: CDR1 VINAFY and CDR2 YDVSNSKD. CDR3 DNA: TGTGCCACCAAGATCCGGGAGAAACTCTTT. This sequence encodes CATKIREKLF.

As regards this clone: Germline is not matched at one junction end, which may reflect a read error. V gene TRGV4 combines with J gene TRGJ1 or TRGJ2. Per the germline V gene, CDR1 is EGSTGY and CDR2 is YDSYTSSV. The length of the CDR3 is 15 residues. CDR3 sequence reads: CATWERGRDQLKTLF. CDR3 in DNA: TGTGCCACCTGGGAGAGGGGCCGGGATCAACTTAAGACACTCTTT.

The genes are TRGV9 and TRGJ1 or TRGJ2. The CDR3 spans 13 residues. The ends lost 3 bases at V and 2 bases at J; junction bases unmatched: 4. Per germline, CDR1 GITISATS and CDR2 ISYDGTV (reference sequence). The CDR3 spells CALWETDYYKKLF. Here the CDR3 DNA reads TGTGCCTTGTGGGAGACGGATTATTATAAGAAACTCTTT.

The chain joins TRGV4 to TRGJ1 or TRGJ2. J was trimmed by 12 bases and V by 9 bases; bases with no gene match: 8. The CDR3 is made up of 9 amino acids. Germline-derived CDR1 and CDR2 are EGSTGY and YDSYTSSV. The CDR3 bases are TGTGCCACCCGGGGGGGGAAACTCTTT. The encoded protein is CATRGGKLF.

On this clone: One end of the junction varies from germline; a read error may be responsible. The chain combines TRGV4 with TRGJP1. Germline CDR1 EGSTGY, CDR2 YDSYTSSV. This CDR3 spans 14 amino acids. The CDR3 protein is CATWNGPCGWFKIF. CDR3 in DNA: TGTGCCACCTGGAATGGGCCGTGTGGTTGGTTCAAGATATTT.

Only a few counts were recorded for this clone. The chain uses TRGV8 and TRGJ1 or TRGJ2. This CDR3 is 16 amino acids long. Germline values: CDR1 VENAVY, CDR2 YDSYNSRV. Trimming at V came to 0 bases and at J to 2 bases, leaving 10 bases not matched to a gene. The CDR3 DNA sequence: TGTGCCACCTGGGATAGGCGTAAGGTTGATTATTATAAGAAACTCTTT. It specifies CATWDRRKVDYYKKLF.

By sample fraction, this clone is medium-sized. The genes are TRGV9 and TRGJ1 or TRGJ2. CDR1 and CDR2 from the germline V gene are GITISATS and ISYDGTV (reference sequence). With V trimmed by 5 bases and J by 8 bases, 6 bases remained unmatched. The CDR3 is 11 residues long. CDR3 loop: CALWGMNKKLF. The CDR3 DNA reads TGTGCCTTGTGGGGGATGAATAAGAAACTCTTT.

A note on this clone: The germline gene is not matched at one end of the junction; a read error may be the cause. The chain combines TRGV4 with TRGJ1 or TRGJ2. In germline, CDR1 is EGSTGY, CDR2 YDSYTSSV. The CDR3 extends over 14 amino acids. This CDR3 is CATWNGQGNYKKLF. The DNA for the CDR3 is TGTGCCACCTGGAATGGGCAAGGGAATTATAAGAAACTCTTT.

Concerning this clone: This sample includes further DNA sequences coding for the same CDR3. V is TRGV9 and J is TRGJ1 or TRGJ2. Germline V gene data show CDR1 as GITISATS and CDR2 as ISYDGTV (reference sequence). Losses at the gene ends were 1 base for V and 7 bases for J; bases not matched to a gene: 7. CDR3 length: 13 residues. In DNA form, the CDR3 reads TGTGCCTTGTGGGAGGTTATGGGATATAAGAAACTCTTT. Amino acids: CALWEVMGYKKLF.

The chain carries TRGV8 and TRGJ1 or TRGJ2. This CDR3 has 14 amino acids. J gave up 5 bases and V 3 bases, and 10 bases lay outside the gene matches. Germline assignment: CDR1 VENAVY and CDR2 YDSYNSRV. In DNA, the CDR3 is TGTGCCACCTGGGATTGGCCGGAAAATTATAAGAAACTCTTT. Protein: CATWDWPENYKKLF.

This clone was observed a handful of times. V is TRGV8 and J is TRGJP2. This CDR3 spans 14 amino acids. The V gene's germline CDR1 is VENAVY and CDR2 YDSYNSRV. Trimming removed 4 bases from V and 0 bases from J; junction bases left unmatched: 2. Here the CDR3 DNA reads TGTGCCACCTGGGAAGATAGTAGTGATTGGATCAAGACGTTT. Amino acids: CATWEDSSDWIKTF.

V gene TRGV5 combines with J gene TRGJ1 or TRGJ2. V gave up 4 bases and J gave up 8 bases; unmatched junction bases: 8. The germline V gene has CDR1 VINAFY and CDR2 YDVSNSKD. The CDR3 contains 12 residues. The chain's CDR3 is CATWEGINKKLF. The DNA for the CDR3 is TGTGCCACCTGGGAGGGAATAAATAAGAAACTCTTT.